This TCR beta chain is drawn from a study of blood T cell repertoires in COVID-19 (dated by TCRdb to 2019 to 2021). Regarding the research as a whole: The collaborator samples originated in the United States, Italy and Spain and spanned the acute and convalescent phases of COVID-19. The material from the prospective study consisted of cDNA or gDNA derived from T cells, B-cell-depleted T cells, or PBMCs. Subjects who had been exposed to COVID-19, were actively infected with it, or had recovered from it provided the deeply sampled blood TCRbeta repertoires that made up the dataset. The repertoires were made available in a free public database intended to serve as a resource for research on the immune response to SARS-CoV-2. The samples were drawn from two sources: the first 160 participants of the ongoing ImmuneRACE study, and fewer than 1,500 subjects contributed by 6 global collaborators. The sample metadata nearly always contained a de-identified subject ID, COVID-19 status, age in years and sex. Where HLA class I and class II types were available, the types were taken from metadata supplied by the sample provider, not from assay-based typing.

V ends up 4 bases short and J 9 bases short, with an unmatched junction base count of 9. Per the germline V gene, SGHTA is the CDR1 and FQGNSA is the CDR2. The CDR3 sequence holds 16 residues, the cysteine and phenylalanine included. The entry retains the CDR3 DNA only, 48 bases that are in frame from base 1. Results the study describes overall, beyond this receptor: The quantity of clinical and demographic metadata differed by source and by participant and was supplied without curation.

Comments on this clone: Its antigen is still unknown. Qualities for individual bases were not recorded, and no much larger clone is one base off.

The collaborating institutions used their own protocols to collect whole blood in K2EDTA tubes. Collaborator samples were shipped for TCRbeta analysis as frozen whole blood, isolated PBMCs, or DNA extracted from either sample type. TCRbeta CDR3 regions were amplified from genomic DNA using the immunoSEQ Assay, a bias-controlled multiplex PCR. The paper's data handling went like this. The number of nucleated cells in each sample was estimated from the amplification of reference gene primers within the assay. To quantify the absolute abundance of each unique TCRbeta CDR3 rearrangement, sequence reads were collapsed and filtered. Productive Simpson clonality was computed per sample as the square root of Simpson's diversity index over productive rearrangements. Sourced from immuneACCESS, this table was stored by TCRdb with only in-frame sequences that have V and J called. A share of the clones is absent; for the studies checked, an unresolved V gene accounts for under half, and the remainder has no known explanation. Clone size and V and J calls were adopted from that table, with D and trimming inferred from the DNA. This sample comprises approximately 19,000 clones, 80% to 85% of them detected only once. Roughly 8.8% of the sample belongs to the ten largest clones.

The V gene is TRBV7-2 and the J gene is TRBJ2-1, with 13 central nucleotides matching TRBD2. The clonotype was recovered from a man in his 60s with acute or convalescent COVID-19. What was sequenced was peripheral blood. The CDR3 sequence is CASSSYTSGGAGEQFF. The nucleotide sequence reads TGTGCCAGCAGCTCTTACACTAGCGGGGGGGCCGGTGAGCAGTTCTTC.